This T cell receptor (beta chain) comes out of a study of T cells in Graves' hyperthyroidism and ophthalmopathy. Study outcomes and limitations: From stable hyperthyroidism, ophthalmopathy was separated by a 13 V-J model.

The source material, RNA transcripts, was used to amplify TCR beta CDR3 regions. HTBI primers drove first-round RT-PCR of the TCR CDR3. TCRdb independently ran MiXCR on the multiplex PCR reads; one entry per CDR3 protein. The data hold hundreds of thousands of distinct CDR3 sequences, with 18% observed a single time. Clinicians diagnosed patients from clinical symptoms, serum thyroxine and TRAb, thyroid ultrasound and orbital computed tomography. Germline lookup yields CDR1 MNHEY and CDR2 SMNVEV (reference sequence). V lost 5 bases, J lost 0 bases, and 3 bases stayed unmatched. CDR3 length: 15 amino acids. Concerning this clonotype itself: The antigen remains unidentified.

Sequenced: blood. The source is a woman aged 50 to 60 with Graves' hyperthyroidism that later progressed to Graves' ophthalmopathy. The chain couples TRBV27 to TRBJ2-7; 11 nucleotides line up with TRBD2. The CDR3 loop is CASSDSGGASYEQYF. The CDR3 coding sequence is TGTGCCAGCAGTGATAGCGGGGGGGCCTCCTACGAGCAGTACTTC.